The 21 T cell receptor beta chains in this list originate from one sample, sequenced in a study of blood T cells in healthy people across ages. Combining a sample-barcoded 5' primer with a J-beta primer mix, a second PCR ran for about 7 to 12 cycles. One entry per CDR3 protein, called by TCRdb with MiXCR from the 5' RACE reads. Of roughly 1.4 million distinct CDR3 sequences listed, approximately 63% were seen once; the top ten hold 5% to 7%. The sequenced sample was blood. The receptors were sampled from a man younger than 35 in good health.

This clonotype showed up just once. This rearrangement joins TRBV7-9 to TRBJ2-7; a weak D match, TRBD1 (6 bases). The germline CDR1 and CDR2 sequences are SEHNR and FQNEAQ (reference sequence). The V end lost 8 bases, the J end lost 4 bases, and 12 bases lay between the germline ends. There are 12 residues in the CDR3. For the CDR3, the DNA is TGTGCCAGCGGGGACAAACCGTACGAGCAGTACTTC. It specifies CASGDKPYEQYF.

CDR3 loop: CASSADYLNYGYTF. In DNA, the CDR3 is TGTGCCAGCAGCGCGGACTACCTTAACTATGGCTACACCTTC. V usage is TRBV9 and J usage is TRBJ1-2; the D is unclear. This CDR3 comprises 14 residues. V lost 3 bases to trimming and J lost 1 base, with 10 bases between them. Per the germline V gene, CDR1 is SGDLS and CDR2 is YYNGEE.

The rearrangement uses TRBV2 and TRBJ2-7; D is unresolved. Per the germline V gene, CDR1 is SNHLY and CDR2 is FYNNEI. Trimming took 7 bases from V and 0 from J, leaving 16 bases between them. CDR3 length: 15 amino acids. This CDR3 is CASIPAGVGSYEQYF. The CDR3 region has the DNA TGTGCCAGCATCCCGGCTGGGGTTGGCTCCTACGAGCAGTACTTC.

This chain links TRBV6-1 with TRBJ2-1, with a tentative D call TRBD2 (7 bases). This CDR3 has 15 amino acids. CDR1 is MNHNS, CDR2 SASEGT, per germline. The V gene lost 10 bases and the J gene lost 0 bases, with 16 bases spanning the gap. The CDR3 loop is CATSLGGGSYNEQFF. The CDR3, as DNA: TGTGCCACCTCGTTGGGAGGGGGCTCCTACAATGAGCAGTTCTTC.

In DNA, the CDR3 is TGTGCCAGCAGCTCCCCACAGGGTAGTGTCACCTACGAGCAGTACTTC. It translates to CASSSPQGSVTYEQYF. The rearrangement joins TRBV13 to TRBJ2-7; D might be TRBD1 (6 bases). The V end was cut by 4 bases, the J end by 2 bases, with 18 bases between. The length of the CDR3 is 16 residues. Looked up from germline, CDR1 is PRHDT and CDR2 is FYEKMQ (reference sequence).

This chain connects TRBV14 to TRBJ2-7; D not resolved. From germline, CDR1 is SGHDN and CDR2 FVKESK. The CDR3 spans 15 residues. V lost 1 base and J 0 bases, leaving 10 bases between the germline ends. Written as DNA, the CDR3 is TGTGCCAGCAGCCAAGGGTCTCCCGTCTCCTACGAGCAGTACTTC. Translating gives CASSQGSPVSYEQYF.

The chain combines TRBV6-1 with TRBJ2-7; D may be TRBD1 or TRBD2 (7 bases each). The V gene lost 6 bases and the J gene lost 6 bases, with 30 bases spanning the gap. The CDR3 extends over 18 amino acids. Per the germline V gene, CDR1 is MNHNS and CDR2 is SASEGT. CDR3 coding DNA: TGTGCCAGCAGCCCCGGGGGGTCTCGACAGGGCTATTCGTCCGAGCAGTACTTC. It translates to CASSPGGSRQGYSSEQYF.

This chain uses TRBV29-1 with TRBJ2-1; TRBD2 agrees at 7 bases. The CDR3 is 13 residues long. Germline V gene data show CDR1 as SQVTM and CDR2 as ANQGSEA. Trimming removed 1 base from V and 6 bases from J; junction bases left unmatched: 3. This CDR3 reads CSVEGTRFNEQFF. CDR3 nucleotides: TGCAGCGTTGAAGGGACTAGGTTCAATGAGCAGTTCTTC.

This clonotype was counted a few times. V gene TRBV27 combines with J gene TRBJ2-1, with D perhaps given as TRBD1 or TRBD2 (5 bases each). The J call is doubtful: the DNA matches TRBJ2-7 better. Germline assignment: CDR1 MNHEY and CDR2 SMNVEV (reference sequence). The CDR3 runs to 14 residues. CDR3 in amino acids: CASSLFGGNYEQYF. The CDR3 DNA sequence: TGTGCCAGCAGTTTATTTGGGGGAAACTACGAGCAGTACTTC.

The chain uses TRBV25-1 and TRBJ2-1; TRBD1 matches at 7 bases. V lost 2 bases, J lost 7 bases, and 8 bases stayed unmatched. There are 15 residues in the CDR3. Germline CDR1 and CDR2: MGHDK and SYGVNS. The CDR3 loop reads CASSEGDSPGNEQFF. For the CDR3, the DNA is TGTGCCAGCAGTGAAGGGGACAGCCCAGGTAATGAGCAGTTCTTC. Full variable domain (rest looked up from reference TRBV25-1 and TRBJ2-1): EADIYQTPRYLVIGTGKKITLECSQTMGHDKMYWYQQDPGMELHLIHYSYGVNSTEKGDLSSESTVSRIRTEHFPLTLESARPSHTSQYLCASSEGDSPGNEQFFGPGTRLTVL.

About this clonotype itself: One end of the junction varies from germline; a read error may be responsible. This chain connects TRBV6-5 to TRBJ2-1; possibly TRBD2 for D (5 bases). From germline, CDR1 is MNHEY and CDR2 SVGAGI. The CDR3 has 13 amino acids. The CDR3 bases are TGTGCCAGCAGTGACTCGAGGGTCAATGAGCAGTTCTTC. Its protein product is CASSDSRVNEQFF.

The rearrangement links TRBV29-1 to TRBJ2-1; D remains ambiguous. The germline CDR1 and CDR2 sequences are SQVTM and ANQGSEA. The V and J ends lost 3 bases and 4 bases respectively, with 13 bases between them. This CDR3 is 14 amino acids long. In nucleotides, the CDR3 is TGCAGCGTTGATCGGGTAGTGGGTTACAATGAGCAGTTCTTC. Protein: CSVDRVVGYNEQFF.

The chain combines TRBV7-2 with TRBJ2-3; D is undetermined. Trimming left V 2 bases short and J 2 bases short, with 8 bases between. The CDR3 contains 14 residues. Germline values: CDR1 SGHTA, CDR2 FQGNSA. The CDR3 DNA follows: TGTGCCAGCAGCTTACGGGCGTACACAGATACGCAGTATTTT. As protein: CASSLRAYTDTQYF.

In this sample, this clonotype turned up a few times. The chain joins TRBV20-1 to TRBJ2-7; the D gene is possibly TRBD2 (5 bases). The J call is doubtful: the DNA matches TRBJ2-5 better. Germline lookup yields CDR1 DFQATT and CDR2 SNEGSKA (reference sequence). CDR3 size: 14 residues. The CDR3 DNA is TGCAGTGCTAGTAGGCTAGCCCTGGGAGAGACCCAGTACTTC. Its protein is CSASRLALGETQYF.

The chain recombines TRBV27 with TRBJ2-3; the D gene is possibly TRBD2 (6 bases). CDR3 length: 13 residues. Looked up from germline, CDR1 is MNHEY and CDR2 is SMNVEV (reference sequence). With 9 bases removed from V and 5 bases from J, the gap between germline ends came to 15 bases. Here the CDR3 DNA reads TGTGCCAGTAAGCGGGCCGGTGAAGATACGCAGTATTTT. It is translated as CASKRAGEDTQYF.

This clonotype has at least ten counts. The rearrangement uses TRBV4-3 and TRBJ2-1; 10 bases align to TRBD2. Per the germline V gene, CDR1 is LGHNA and CDR2 is YSLEER. The CDR3 runs 17 residues. Germline trimming cut 0 bases from V and 5 bases from J; bases unmatched to any gene: 7. DNA of the CDR3: TGCGCCAGCAGCCAAGACCGAGCGGGGGGGCCCAACAATGAGCAGTTCTTC. Its protein product is CASSQDRAGGPNNEQFF.

V and J are TRBV2 and TRBJ2-5, with TRBD1 matching over 8 bases. The J call could be wrong; TRBJ2-7 is a better fit for the DNA end. This CDR3 has 13 residues. Germline V gives CDR1 SNHLY, CDR2 FYNNEI. CDR3 DNA: TGTGCCAGCAGTGGGACAGGGCTCCACGAGCAGTACTTC. Protein sequence: CASSGTGLHEQYF.

The sample holds one count of this clonotype. This chain links TRBV12-3 or TRBV12-4 with TRBJ2-3, with D uncertain. This CDR3 contains 15 residues. V gave up 5 bases and J gave up 3 bases, with 15 bases separating them. This CDR3 is CASSPTMSLTDTQYF. The CDR3 coding sequence is TGTGCCAGCAGTCCAACAATGAGCCTTACAGATACGCAGTATTTT.

Points on this clonotype: One end of the junction fails to match germline, which may point to a read error. The V and J genes are TRBV9 and TRBJ2-7; D tentatively fits TRBD1 or TRBD2 (5 bases each). Germline CDR1 and CDR2: SGDLS and YYNGEE. This CDR3 comprises 14 residues. The CDR3 DNA sequence: TGTGCCAGCGGCGTGGGGGACCCGTCCTACGAGCAGTACTTC. Its translation is CASGVGDPSYEQYF.

The table lists this clonotype with a few counts. This chain joins TRBV15 and TRBJ2-7; 7 bases match TRBD1. The CDR3 totals 14 residues. Germline V gene data show CDR1 as LNHNV and CDR2 as YYDKDF (reference sequence). Unmatched junction bases numbered 7, after V lost 4 bases and J lost 4 bases. The CDR3 region is CATSTRQGMYEQYF. DNA of the CDR3: TGTGCCACCAGCACCCGACAGGGTATGTACGAGCAGTACTTC.

The gene calls are TRBV27 and TRBJ1-5, with TRBD1 as a possible D gene (5 bases). This CDR3 contains 15 residues. Germline loops: CDR1 MNHEY, CDR2 SMNVEV (reference sequence). The germline V and J ends were trimmed by 1 base and 4 bases, with 11 bases remaining between them. DNA of the CDR3: TGTGCCAGCAGTTTATGGGGCAGCCCGAATCAGCCCCAGCATTTT. Amino acid sequence: CASSLWGSPNQPQHF.